Below are 10 T cell receptor beta chains sequenced from a single sample in a study of memory CD4+ T cells and cytomegalovirus serostatus. Single viable CD3+CD4+CD8-CD45RO+ cells were sorted as the memory CD4+ T cells. Generated by immunoSEQ multiplex PCR, the TCRdb table keeps only in-frame clones and is missing some. The sample consists of around 40,000 clones, about 73% of them appearing once. The sequencing input was memory CD4+ T cells from blood. The receptors were sampled from an adult in good health and CMV-seronegative.

The chain couples TRBV18 to TRBJ2-5; 11 nucleotides match TRBD1. Trimming took 1 base from V and 2 from J; bases not matched to a gene: 0. Germline values: CDR1 KGHSH, CDR2 LQKENI. CDR3 length: 15 residues. CDR3 sequence (DNA): TGTGCCAGCTCACCACGGGACAGGGGGCAAGAGACCCAGTACTTC. Encoded protein: CASSPRDRGQETQYF.

This clone showed up just once. The rearrangement uses TRBV6-1 and TRBJ2-1; a possible D gene is TRBD1 (6 bases). The CDR3 consists of 15 residues. The ends were cut back, 1 base at V and 3 bases at J, with 10 bases in the middle. The germline V gene has CDR1 MNHNS and CDR2 SASEGT. The CDR3 loop reads CASSEGARGYNEQFF. CDR3 DNA sequence: TGTGCCAGCAGTGAAGGGGCCAGGGGCTACAATGAGCAGTTCTTC.

CDR3 sequence: CASSSGQGGSEKLFF. CDR3 sequence (DNA): TGTGCCAGCAGCTCTGGACAGGGTGGTAGTGAAAAACTGTTTTTT. The chain recombines TRBV7-8 with TRBJ1-4; 8 bases align to TRBD1. This CDR3 has 15 amino acids. Germline trimming cut 4 bases from V and 7 bases from J; bases unmatched to any gene: 8. Germline lookup yields CDR1 SGHVS and CDR2 FQNEAQ.

This chain connects TRBV19 to TRBJ1-5; no clear D. V was cut by 5 bases and J by 1 base, with 9 bases left in between. CDR3 length: 14 residues. CDR1 is LNHDA, CDR2 SQIVND, per germline (reference sequence). CDR3 in amino acids: CASSLIFSNQPQHF. The CDR3 region has the DNA TGTGCCAGTAGTCTTATATTCAGCAATCAGCCCCAGCATTTT.

This chain connects TRBV7-2 to TRBJ2-7; 10 nucleotides agree with TRBD2. J lost 7 bases, V lost 3 bases, and 9 bases had no gene match. The CDR3 length is 15 residues. The germline gives CDR1 SGHTA, CDR2 FQGNSA. The CDR3 sequence: CASSLALAGVEEQYF. In DNA form, the CDR3 reads TGTGCCAGCAGCTTGGCTCTAGCGGGGGTGGAAGAGCAGTACTTC.

The chain couples TRBV14 to TRBJ2-1, with TRBD1 as a possible D gene (6 bases). Between the trimmed V and J ends, which lost 2 bases and 6 bases, there was a span of 17 bases. Germline V CDR1 and CDR2: SGHDN, FVKESK. The CDR3 runs 16 residues. CDR3 amino acids: CASSQWGRTDLNEQFF. CDR3 coding DNA: TGTGCCAGCAGCCAATGGGGGCGGACCGACCTCAATGAGCAGTTCTTC.

This clone was seen a few times. This chain links TRBV27 with TRBJ1-6; 11 nucleotides align to TRBD1. The germline V gene encodes CDR1 MNHEY and CDR2 SMNVEV (reference sequence). The J segment lost 7 bases and the V segment lost 8 bases, leaving 7 bases of the junction unmatched. The CDR3 contains 15 residues. The CDR3 spells CASSDRGPYNSPLHF. In DNA form, the CDR3 reads TGTGCCAGCTCGGACAGGGGGCCTTACAATTCACCCCTCCACTTT.

The chain employs TRBV2 and TRBJ1-2; no firm D call. CDR3 length equals 11 residues. The germline V and J ends were trimmed by 2 bases and 5 bases, with 3 bases remaining between them. CDR1 is SNHLY, CDR2 FYNNEI, per germline. The CDR3 region is CASSEKYGYTF. CDR3 in DNA: TGTGCCAGCAGTGAAAAGTATGGCTACACCTTC.

The chain recombines TRBV2 with TRBJ1-6, with D maybe TRBD1 (5 bases). CDR1 and CDR2 (germline): SNHLY, FYNNEI. This CDR3 contains 13 residues. Trimming removed 5 bases at V and 7 bases at J, with 9 bases between. The CDR3 loop reads CASSQTENSPLHF. DNA of the CDR3: TGTGCCAGCAGTCAGACAGAAAATTCACCCCTCCACTTT. The whole variable domain, filled in from reference TRBV2 and TRBJ1-6, reads EPEVTQTPSHQVTQMGQEVILRCVPISNHLYFYWYRQILGQKVEFLVSFYNNEISEKSEIFDDQFSVERPDGSNFTLKIRSTKLEDSAMYFCASSQTENSPLHFGNGTRLTVT.

The chain employs TRBV5-6 and TRBJ2-1, with a tentative D call TRBD1 (6 bases). The CDR3 has 15 amino acids. Germline V lookup: CDR1 SGHDT, CDR2 YYEEEE. Trimming removed 4 bases at V and 2 bases at J, with 13 bases between. The CDR3 is CASSDLRGTYNEQFF. The CDR3 DNA reads as TGTGCCAGCAGCGACCTCAGGGGTACCTACAATGAGCAGTTCTTC.